Listed below are T cell receptor beta chains from one sample, sequenced in a study of cytomegalovirus exposure and HLA in healthy donors. Produced via immunoSEQ multiplex PCR; TCRdb's table is partial and in-frame only. Its table lists 75,000 to 85,000 clones. The sample comprised PBMCs. These receptors were taken from a man aged 45-65 years in good health and CMV-seronegative. The CDR3 runs from the conserved cysteine through the conserved F or W. The order of the fields is D gene, V gene, J gene, CDR3 DNA, CDR3 protein. A D gene is named only where the DNA matches it firmly.

d_gene: TRBD1; v_gene: TRBV6-5; j_gene: TRBJ1-1; CDR3nt: TGTGCCAGCAGTCCAAGACAGGGGCGGAGGCCTGAAGCTTTCTTT; CDR3aa: CASSPRQGRRPEAFF
d_gene: TRBD2; v_gene: TRBV5-1; j_gene: TRBJ2-3; CDR3nt: TGCGCCAGCAGCCCGAGCGGGGGGGCTGATACGCAGTATTTT; CDR3aa: CASSPSGGADTQYF
d_gene: NA; v_gene: TRBV5-1; j_gene: TRBJ2-7; CDR3nt: TGCGCCAGCAGCCAGGGAGGGGGGCGTCCCTCCTACGAGCAGTACTTC; CDR3aa: CASSQGGGRPSYEQYF
d_gene: NA; v_gene: TRBV19; j_gene: TRBJ1-4; CDR3nt: TGTGCCAGTAAAGCCCAGGGGATGGTTGAAAAACTGTTTTTT; CDR3aa: CASKAQGMVEKLFF
d_gene: TRBD1; v_gene: TRBV5-3; j_gene: TRBJ2-7; CDR3nt: TGTGCCAGAAGCTTGTCTCGGGACAGGTCTTCCTACGAGCAGTACTTC; CDR3aa: CARSLSRDRSSYEQYF
d_gene: NA; v_gene: TRBV5-1; j_gene: TRBJ1-2; CDR3nt: TGCGCCAGCAGCTCCCTTACGGTTAACTATGGCTACACCTTC; CDR3aa: CASSSLTVNYGYTF
d_gene: NA; v_gene: TRBV19; j_gene: TRBJ1-2; CDR3nt: TGTGCCAGTAGTAGGACTGGTCGAGAGTATGGCTACACCTTC; CDR3aa: CASSRTGREYGYTF
d_gene: TRBD1; v_gene: TRBV4-1; j_gene: TRBJ1-5; CDR3nt: TGCGCCAGCAGCCAAGCGACAGGGGGCAATCAGCCCCAGCATTTT; CDR3aa: CASSQATGGNQPQHF
d_gene: NA; v_gene: TRBV28; j_gene: TRBJ2-7; CDR3nt: TGTGCCAGCAGTTTAATGGACATCGAGCAGTACTTC; CDR3aa: CASSLMDIEQYF
d_gene: NA; v_gene: TRBV10-3; j_gene: TRBJ2-5; CDR3nt: TGTGCCATCAGTGGAGACAGCCAAGAGACCCAGTACTTC; CDR3aa: CAISGDSQETQYF
d_gene: NA; v_gene: TRBV10-1; j_gene: TRBJ2-1; CDR3nt: TGCGCCAGCAGTCCCCGGCCAGGCAATGAGCAGTTCTTC; CDR3aa: CASSPRPGNEQFF
d_gene: NA; v_gene: TRBV18; j_gene: TRBJ2-1; CDR3nt: TGTGCCAGCTCACCAGTATGGGCTGGCCACTACAATGAGCAGTTCTTC; CDR3aa: CASSPVWAGHYNEQFF
d_gene: NA; v_gene: TRBV5-1; j_gene: TRBJ1-5; CDR3nt: TGCGCCAGATCTCCCGGGACACTTTGCGGTAATCAGCCCCAGCATTTT; CDR3aa: CARSPGTLCGNQPQHF